This T cell receptor beta chain comes out of a study of radiation and T cells in renal cell carcinoma. Broader study findings: No pretreatment tumor biopsies were available for baseline clonotypes.

TCRdb keeps only in-frame clones here, not all; method: immunoSEQ multiplex PCR. The sample consists of about 86,000 clones, 70% to 90% of them appearing once. Germline V CDR1 and CDR2: SEHNR, FQNEAQ (reference sequence). Trimming took off 1 base at V and 4 bases at J, with 7 bases between the two ends. This CDR3 has 14 residues. On this clone: Its antigen is still unknown.

Time point noted: blood 4 weeks post-SBRT, at nephrectomy. The treatment denotes: 15 Gy SBRT to primary tumor, nephrectomy 4 weeks later. The patient's renal cell carcinoma had clear cell pathology. The sequenced sample was blood, obtained from a patient whose treatment included radiotherapy and nephrectomy. This receptor was identified in a man aged 45-65 years with renal cell carcinoma. V gene TRBV7-9 combines with J gene TRBJ1-4; unclear D gene. DNA for the CDR3: TGTGCCAGCAGCTTAGGGGTTGTTAATGAAAAACTGTTTTTT. Protein: CASSLGVVNEKLFF.